The 17 T cell receptor beta chains below were found in one sample sequenced in a study of T-cell memory formation after mild COVID-19. TCRdb ran MiXCR on the 5' RACE reads and lists one entry per CDR3 protein. The data contain more than 80,000 distinct CDR3 sequences, approximately 17% of them singletons. The sequencing sample was made of PBMCs or a T cell subset sorted from them (not recorded which). All receptors derive from an adult woman who had mild COVID-19 (a few samples of this study predate the infection). Cell type and time point are not known.

This clonotype came up many times. The chain uses TRBV5-1 and TRBJ2-1; TRBD1 or TRBD2 may be the D gene (5 bases each). CDR1 SGHRS and CDR2 YFSETQ come from the germline V gene. The CDR3 consists of 13 residues. V was pared by 0 bases and J by 7 bases, with 8 bases between. The CDR3, as DNA: TGCGCCAGCAGCTTGGGTTGGGGGAATGAGCAGTTCTTC. This codes for CASSLGWGNEQFF. The whole variable domain, remainder taken from reference TRBV5-1 and TRBJ2-1, is KAGVTQTPRYLIKTRGQQVTLSCSPISGHRSVSWYQQTPGQGLQFLFEYFSETQRNKGNFPGRFSGRQFSNSRSEMNVSTLELGDSALYLCASSLGWGNEQFFGPGTRLTVL.

This clonotype turned up a few times. The rearrangement joins TRBV3-1 to TRBJ1-1; D gene unclear. The germline V gene has CDR1 LGHDT and CDR2 YNNKEL (reference sequence). The CDR3 extends over 13 amino acids. The V end lost 3 bases, the J end lost 0 bases, and 5 bases lay between the germline ends. CDR3 DNA sequence: TGTGCCAGCAGCCAGAAACTGAACACTGAAGCTTTCTTT. This translates into CASSQKLNTEAFF.

The chain uses TRBV7-8 and TRBJ2-3; either TRBD1 or TRBD2 may supply D (6 bases each). The CDR3 extends over 15 amino acids. Germline V gene sequence: CDR1 SGHVS, CDR2 FQNEAQ. V lost 10 bases and J 2 bases, leaving 19 bases between the germline ends. The CDR3 loop is CATRSGPGATDTQYF. For the CDR3, the DNA is TGTGCCACGAGGAGTGGTCCGGGGGCCACAGATACGCAGTATTTT.

This clonotype was seen a few times. This chain joins TRBV7-9 and TRBJ2-7; the D call may be TRBD1 or TRBD2 (5 bases each). Germline V gives CDR1 SEHNR, CDR2 FQNEAQ (reference sequence). The V and J ends lost 6 bases and 6 bases respectively, with 9 bases between them. This CDR3 contains 11 residues. Written as DNA, the CDR3 is TGTGCCAGCAGTCGGGACCCCGAGCAGTACTTC. Translating gives CASSRDPEQYF.

This clonotype was counted at least ten times. The chain links TRBV6-5 to TRBJ2-1; 10 positions agree with TRBD1. This CDR3 contains 15 residues. V dropped 6 bases and J dropped 3; count of bases not matched to a gene: 5. Germline CDR1 is MNHEY and CDR2 is SVGAGI. CDR3 in amino acids: CASSSGTGVYNEQFF. CDR3 nucleotides: TGTGCCAGCAGCTCCGGGACAGGGGTCTACAATGAGCAGTTCTTC.

This clonotype was seen repeatedly, ten times or more. One end of the junction is discordant with germline, which a read error may explain. This chain connects TRBV5-1 to TRBJ1-1; D not resolved. From germline, CDR1 is SGHRS and CDR2 YFSETQ. The CDR3 has 13 residues. The CDR3 loop reads CASSLVRGTEAFF. The CDR3 coding sequence is TGTGCCAGCAGCTTAGTACGGGGCACTGAAGCTTTCTTT.

This clonotype was detected once. The rearrangement links TRBV7-2 to TRBJ2-1; 11 bases are shared with TRBD2. The germline V gene encodes CDR1 SGHTA and CDR2 FQGNSA. CDR3 length: 17 residues. V shed 4 bases and J 2 bases; nucleotides not matched to a gene: 7. This CDR3 is CASSSGLAGPPYNEQFF. The CDR3 DNA follows: TGTGCCAGCAGCTCCGGACTAGCGGGCCCTCCCTACAATGAGCAGTTCTTC.

The chain employs TRBV7-9 and TRBJ1-1, with unresolved D. Germline V gives CDR1 SEHNR, CDR2 FQNEAQ (reference sequence). The length of the CDR3 is 11 residues. The ends were cut back, 1 base at V and 7 bases at J, with 4 bases in the middle. As DNA, the CDR3 is TGTGCCAGCAGCTTAGTAAGTGAAGCTTTCTTT. This sequence encodes CASSLVSEAFF.

This clonotype was found a few times. V is TRBV27 and J is TRBJ1-1; 9 nucleotides line up with TRBD1. This CDR3 has 16 residues. V lost 0 bases to trimming and J lost 8 bases; unmatched junction nucleotides: 10. Germline loops: CDR1 MNHEY, CDR2 SMNVEV (reference sequence). For the CDR3, the DNA is TGTGCCAGCAGTTTATCCTTGACAGGGGGTCGGCTGGAAGCTTTCTTT. Translated: CASSLSLTGGRLEAFF.

There are many counts of this clonotype. The V call is TRBV5-1, the J call TRBJ2-5; a weak D match, TRBD2 (6 bases). The CDR3 runs to 14 residues. The V gene lost 0 bases and the J gene lost 4 bases, with 10 bases spanning the gap. Germline V gives CDR1 SGHRS, CDR2 YFSETQ. Written as DNA, the CDR3 is TGCGCCAGCAGCTTGGCCACCGGGGGAGAGACCCAGTACTTC. Amino acids: CASSLATGGETQYF. Together with reference TRBV5-1 and TRBJ2-5, the CDR3 gives the full variable domain: KAGVTQTPRYLIKTRGQQVTLSCSPISGHRSVSWYQQTPGQGLQFLFEYFSETQRNKGNFPGRFSGRQFSNSRSEMNVSTLELGDSALYLCASSLATGGETQYFGPGTRLLVL.

This clonotype was detected a few times. The V gene is TRBV4-2, the J gene TRBJ2-3; 8 nucleotides align to TRBD2. The CDR3 is made up of 17 amino acids. V was pared by 1 base and J by 4 bases, with 10 bases of the junction left unmatched. Germline V CDR1 and CDR2: LGHNA, YNFKEQ. CDR3 sequence: CASSQAWGKRGPDTQYF. CDR3 nucleotide sequence: TGTGCCAGCAGCCAAGCCTGGGGAAAGCGGGGGCCAGATACGCAGTATTTT.

CDR3 nucleotide sequence: TGTGCCAGTAACGACCCTGGACAGGCCTACAATGAGCAGTTCTTC. It specifies CASNDPGQAYNEQFF. V usage is TRBV12-3 or TRBV12-4 and J usage is TRBJ2-1; 7 positions match TRBD1. The CDR3 spans 15 residues. V shed 9 bases and J 2 bases; nucleotides not matched to a gene: 10.

J is TRBJ2-5 and V is TRBV2; no clear D gene. This CDR3 is built from 16 residues. Germline V gene lookup returns CDR1 SNHLY and CDR2 FYNNEI. V was shortened by 3 bases and J by 1 base, with 15 bases between the two germline ends. CDR3 DNA: TGTGCCAGCAGTGAGCATGATGTTGGAGTCCAAGAGACCCAGTACTTC. Residues: CASSEHDVGVQETQYF.

This clonotype was seen a few times. In nucleotides, the CDR3 is TGTGCCAGCAGTTTATTTACGGGACAACTATCTGGGGCCAACGTCCTGACTTTC. Protein: CASSLFTGQLSGANVLTF. The rearrangement uses TRBV27 and TRBJ2-6, with TRBD1 as a possible D gene (6 bases). Germline V gene data show CDR1 as MNHEY and CDR2 as SMNVEV (reference sequence). Trimming removed 1 base at V and 1 base at J, with 14 bases between. This CDR3 is built from 18 residues.

The chain recombines TRBV6-2 or TRBV6-3 with TRBJ2-6; the match to TRBD2 covers 10 bases. This CDR3 comprises 17 residues. The V gene's germline CDR1 is MNHEY and CDR2 SVGEGT. Losses at the gene ends were 4 bases for V and 2 bases for J; bases not matched to a gene: 5. In nucleotides, the CDR3 is TGTGCCAGCAGTTCTCTAGCGGGAGATGCTGGGGCCAACGTCCTGACTTTC. Translation gives CASSSLAGDAGANVLTF.

The chain has TRBV12-3 or TRBV12-4 and TRBJ1-2; 8 bases match TRBD1. This CDR3 region has 16 residues. J was trimmed by 6 bases and V by 5 bases; bases with no gene match: 14. DNA for the CDR3: TGTGCCAGCAGTAATTGGAGGACAGGGCGAGGTGATGGCTACACCTTC. Encoded protein: CASSNWRTGRGDGYTF.

The rearrangement uses TRBV27 and TRBJ1-2; maybe TRBD1 (5 bases). CDR3 size: 16 residues. CDR1 is MNHEY and CDR2 is SMNVEV in the germline V gene (reference sequence). V shed 0 bases and J shed 4 bases, with 15 bases lying between them. Here the CDR3 DNA reads TGTGCCAGCAGTTTATCGGGGCAGGGCCTCTCCTATGGCTACACCTTC. Protein sequence: CASSLSGQGLSYGYTF.